The clone carrying this TCR beta chain was detected many times. The antigen remains undetermined. Any gene name here is a mouse gene name. The read ends 4 residues before the CDR3 terminus; that terminus is restored from the germline J gene. cDNA serving as the sequencing template came from extracted, reverse transcribed RNA. Sequencing was performed with immunoSEQ multiplex PCR; in TCRdb, only in-frame clones are kept and a portion is missing. The sample includes about 270,000 clones, none of them occurring once. The data belong to a study of CD8+ T cells in alopecia areata. Whole-study findings and limits: Researchers report lesional scalp, most notably alopecia totalis/universalis, outstripped normal scalp in clonality.

After pooling, cutaneous lymph node cells were sorted with CD4, CD8alpha, NKG2D, NKG2ACE and other markers. The CDR3 sequence is 14 residues long. Between the trimmed V and J ends, which lost 5 bases and 2 bases, there was a span of 9 bases. Germline loops: CDR1 MNHDT, CDR2 YYDKIL. Sample: CD4+ T cells sorted from a lymph node. This sequence was found in a C3H/HeJ mouse with alopecia areata. For this strain, the MHC haplotype corresponds to H2-k. The chain has TRBV17 and TRBJ2-2; D might be TRBD2 (6 bases). The CDR3 is CASSDGGNTGQLYF. Partial CDR3 DNA: TGTGCTAGCAGTGACGGGGGGAACACCGGG. Drawing the rest from reference TRBV17 and TRBJ2-2, the complete variable domain is DTTVKQNPRYKLARVGKPVNLICSQTMNHDTMYWYQKKPNQAPKLLLFYYDKILNREADTFEKFQSSRPNNSFCSLYIGSAGLEYSAMYLCASSDGGNTGQLYFGEGSKLTVL.